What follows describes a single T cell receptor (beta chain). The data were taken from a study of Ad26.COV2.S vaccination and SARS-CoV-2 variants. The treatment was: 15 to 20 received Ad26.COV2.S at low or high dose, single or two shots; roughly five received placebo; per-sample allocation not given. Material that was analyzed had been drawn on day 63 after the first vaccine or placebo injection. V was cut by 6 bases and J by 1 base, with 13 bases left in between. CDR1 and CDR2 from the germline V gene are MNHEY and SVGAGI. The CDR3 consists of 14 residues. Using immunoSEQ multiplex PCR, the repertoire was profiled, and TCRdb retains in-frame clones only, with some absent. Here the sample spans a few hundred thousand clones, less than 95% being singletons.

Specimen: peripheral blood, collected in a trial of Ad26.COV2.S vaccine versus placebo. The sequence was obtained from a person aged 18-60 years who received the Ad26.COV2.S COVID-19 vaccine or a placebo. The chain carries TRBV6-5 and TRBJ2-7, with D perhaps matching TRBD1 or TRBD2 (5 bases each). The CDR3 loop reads CASSLAGFSYEQYF. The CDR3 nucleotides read TGTGCCAGCAGCCTAGCAGGGTTTTCCTACGAGCAGTACTTC.